A single sample gave rise to the 20 T cell receptor beta chains below, sequenced in a study of cytomegalovirus exposure and HLA in healthy donors. Sequencing used immunoSEQ multiplex PCR; TCRdb keeps in-frame clones, though not all of them. The sample contains about 190,000 clones, more than 80% of which appear only once. Sequencing was done on a sample of PBMCs. These receptors all stem from a young man in good health and CMV-seropositive.

The genes are TRBV7-2 and TRBJ1-4, with unresolved D. Looked up from germline, CDR1 is SGHTA and CDR2 is FQGNSA. The CDR3 has 15 residues. V shed 4 bases and J shed 7 bases, with 16 bases lying between them. In DNA, the CDR3 is TGTGCCAGCAGCTCCCCCGGAGGTCGGGGTGAAAAACTGTTTTTT. This codes for CASSSPGGRGEKLFF.

The chain combines TRBV19 with TRBJ2-3, with a tentative D call TRBD2 (5 bases). Germline CDR1 is LNHDA and CDR2 is SQIVND (reference sequence). The CDR3 runs to 12 residues. V was shortened by 11 bases and J by 0 bases, with 9 bases between the two germline ends. The CDR3 loop is CACRTSTDTQYF. The DNA for the CDR3 is TGTGCCTGCCGGACTAGCACAGATACGCAGTATTTT.

The chain employs TRBV20-1 and TRBJ1-2; 8 positions match TRBD1. Germline CDR1 is DFQATT and CDR2 is SNEGSKA (reference sequence). This CDR3 comprises 11 residues. The CDR3 DNA is TGCACAGCGGGACAGGCTCATGGCTACACCTTC. It yields the protein CTAGQAHGYTF.

This clone was seen a single time. V gene TRBV27 combines with J gene TRBJ2-7; 8 nucleotides match TRBD1. Germline CDR1 is MNHEY and CDR2 is SMNVEV (reference sequence). J lost 4 bases, V lost 3 bases, and 8 bases had no gene match. The CDR3 has 15 residues. For the CDR3, the DNA is TGTGCCAGCAGTTTCCAGGGGGCTAAATCGTACGAGCAGTACTTC. Its translation is CASSFQGAKSYEQYF.

The chain joins TRBV4-3 to TRBJ1-2; 7 bases fit TRBD1. Germline CDR1 LGHNA, CDR2 YSLEER. The CDR3 covers 13 residues. V shed 3 bases, J shed 8 bases, and the junction held 6 bases outside the gene matches. DNA of the CDR3: TGCGCCAGCAGCCAGGGGACAGTCGGAGGCTACACCTTC. It translates to CASSQGTVGGYTF.

This clone occurred many times. The rearrangement joins TRBV7-2 to TRBJ2-7, with 10 bases matching TRBD1. J gave up 2 bases and V 4 bases, and 2 bases lay outside the gene matches. Per germline, CDR1 SGHTA and CDR2 FQGNSA. This CDR3 contains 14 residues. The CDR3 nucleotides read TGTGCCAGCAGCTACGGGACAGGGGCCTACGAGCAGTACTTC. Its protein is CASSYGTGAYEQYF.

This clone was recorded only once. The V call is TRBV13, the J call TRBJ2-5; 11 nucleotides agree with TRBD2. The CDR3 is 16 residues long. Trimming removed 5 bases from V and 7 bases from J; junction bases left unmatched: 12. Germline values: CDR1 PRHDT, CDR2 FYEKMQ (reference sequence). CDR3 bases: TGTGCCAGCAGCCCCCCGGGTAGCGGGAGGGCCGGGACCCAGTACTTC. Translating it yields CASSPPGSGRAGTQYF. The variable domain in full, with the rest retrieved from reference TRBV13 and TRBJ2-5, is AAGVIQSPRHLIKEKRETATLKCYPIPRHDTVYWYQQGPGQDPQFLISFYEKMQSDKGSIPDRFSAQQFSDYHSELNMSSLELGDSALYFCASSPPGSGRAGTQYFGPGTRLLVL.

The chain couples TRBV9 to TRBJ2-1; TRBD2 matches at 9 bases. The CDR3 length is 16 residues. Germline CDR1 and CDR2: SGDLS and YYNGEE. Unmatched junction bases numbered 9, after V lost 4 bases and J lost 4 bases. CDR3 nucleotide sequence: TGTGCCAGCAGCTCCCTGCCCAGCGGGAGGTACAATGAGCAGTTCTTC. This sequence encodes CASSSLPSGRYNEQFF.

This chain links TRBV7-9 with TRBJ2-1, with TRBD2 matching 8 bases. The CDR3 consists of 14 residues. The V and J ends lost 5 bases and 1 base, in that order; junction bases with no gene match: 1. Germline V gives CDR1 SEHNR, CDR2 FQNEAQ (reference sequence). The CDR3 region has the DNA TGTGCCAGCAGCAAGCGGGGGTCCTACAATGAGCAGTTCTTC. Amino acids: CASSKRGSYNEQFF.

Here the CDR3 DNA reads TGTGCCAGCTCACCAAATCGACCGGGGGAGTTTCAAGGCTACACCTTC. Amino acid sequence: CASSPNRPGEFQGYTF. The chain couples TRBV18 to TRBJ1-2; tentative D call: TRBD1 (5 bases). CDR3 length: 16 amino acids. Per germline, CDR1 KGHSH and CDR2 LQKENI. V lost 2 bases and J lost 8, with 21 bases in between.

As for this clone: A read error may be the cause here, since a much bigger clone is one base away. V is TRBV2 and J is TRBJ2-2; 11 positions agree with TRBD2. The germline V gene encodes CDR1 SNHLY and CDR2 FYNNEI. The CDR3 runs 15 residues. V gave up 4 bases and J gave up 3 bases; unmatched junction bases: 1. The CDR3, as DNA: TGTGCCAGCAGTGCACTAGCGGGAGACACCGGGGAGCTGTTTTTT. Amino acids: CASSALAGDTGELFF.

In its sample, this clone was seen once. The CDR3 reads CASSPQRGVEETQYF. Written as DNA, the CDR3 is TGTGCCAGCTCACCCCAGCGGGGAGTAGAAGAGACCCAGTACTTC. The chain combines TRBV18 with TRBJ2-5, with 7 nucleotides matching TRBD2. Germline lookup yields CDR1 KGHSH and CDR2 LQKENI. The trim removed 3 bases at V and 3 bases at J, leaving 7 bases unmatched. This CDR3 contains 15 residues.

The chain joins TRBV6-5 to TRBJ2-7; D is perhaps TRBD2 (5 bases). From germline, CDR1 is MNHEY and CDR2 SVGAGI. V lost 0 bases and J 1 base, leaving 10 bases between the germline ends. This CDR3 has 15 amino acids. This chain's CDR3 is CASSYSRDASYEQYF. Written as DNA, the CDR3 is TGTGCCAGCAGTTACTCGAGGGATGCATCCTACGAGCAGTACTTC.

The chain is built from TRBV9 and TRBJ2-5; no clear D gene. This CDR3 comprises 13 residues. The ends were cut back, 0 bases at V and 5 bases at J, with 8 bases in the middle. Looked up from germline, CDR1 is SGDLS and CDR2 is YYNGEE. CDR3: CASSVATPETQYF. The CDR3, as DNA: TGTGCCAGCAGCGTAGCTACCCCTGAGACCCAGTACTTC. Using reference TRBV9 and TRBJ2-5 for the parts outside the CDR3, the full variable domain is DSGVTQTPKHLITATGQRVTLRCSPRSGDLSVYWYQQSLDQGLQFLIQYYNGEERAKGNILERFSAQQFPDLHSELNLSSLELGDSALYFCASSVATPETQYFGPGTRLLVL.

V and J are TRBV5-1 and TRBJ2-7, with 13 bases aligning to TRBD2. Germline V gene sequence: CDR1 SGHRS, CDR2 YFSETQ. Unmatched junction bases numbered 5, after V lost 0 bases and J lost 2 bases. This CDR3 comprises 17 residues. Here the CDR3 DNA reads TGCGCCAGCAGCTTGGCGACTAGCGGGAGGTTGACCTACGAGCAGTACTTC. Its translation is CASSLATSGRLTYEQYF. Full variable domain (rest looked up from reference TRBV5-1 and TRBJ2-7): KAGVTQTPRYLIKTRGQQVTLSCSPISGHRSVSWYQQTPGQGLQFLFEYFSETQRNKGNFPGRFSGRQFSNSRSEMNVSTLELGDSALYLCASSLATSGRLTYEQYFGPGTRLTVT.

The genes are TRBV18 and TRBJ2-7; D is perhaps TRBD2 (5 bases). The germline gives CDR1 KGHSH, CDR2 LQKENI. The CDR3 contains 13 residues. Trimming took 3 bases from V and 7 from J, leaving 13 bases between them. CDR3 in amino acids: CASSPAGPGEQYF. In DNA, the CDR3 is TGTGCCAGCTCACCGGCGGGTCCGGGGGAGCAGTACTTC.

The CDR3 DNA follows: TGTGCCAGCAGCAAAGCAGGGGGAGCTTTATACGAGCAGTACTTC. This translates into CASSKAGGALYEQYF. This chain connects TRBV6-5 to TRBJ2-7; 7 nucleotides agree with TRBD1. The length of the CDR3 is 15 residues. CDR1 and CDR2 from the germline V gene are MNHEY and SVGAGI. The J segment lost 4 bases and the V segment lost 6 bases, leaving 12 bases of the junction unmatched.

This clone was observed many times. The rearrangement joins TRBV30 to TRBJ2-2; possibly TRBD2 for D (6 bases). The CDR3 is 13 residues long. Per germline, CDR1 GTSNPN and CDR2 SVGIG (reference sequence). The ends were cut back, 8 bases at V and 3 bases at J, with 13 bases in the middle. For the CDR3, the DNA is TGTGCCCTTCGGGACTTCTACACCGGGGAGCTGTTTTTT. It is translated as CALRDFYTGELFF.

This chain links TRBV28 with TRBJ1-5, with D possibly TRBD1 on 6 matching bases. The V end was cut by 5 bases, the J end by 11 bases, with 16 bases between. The CDR3 has 13 amino acids. The germline CDR1 and CDR2 sequences are MDHEN and SYDVKM. The CDR3 is CASSPIFGQTQHF. In nucleotides, the CDR3 is TGTGCCAGCAGTCCTATCTTCGGACAGACCCAGCATTTT.

The chain employs TRBV15 and TRBJ2-1, with TRBD2 matching 7 bases. J lost 3 bases, V lost 1 base, and 3 bases had no gene match. Germline assignment: CDR1 LNHNV and CDR2 YYDKDF (reference sequence). The CDR3 is made up of 15 amino acids. The CDR3 DNA reads as TGTGCCACCAGCAGAGGGCGGGAGAACTACAATGAGCAGTTCTTC. This codes for CATSRGRENYNEQFF.